One sample yielded the 5 T cell receptor beta chains listed below, sequenced in a study of blood T cell repertoires in COVID-19 (dated by TCRdb to 2019 to 2021). Library preparation was by the immunoSEQ multiplex PCR assay. This immuneACCESS table, as held by TCRdb, lists in-frame sequences with V and J called but not all clones. Of the missing ones, under half trace to an unresolved V gene in checked studies; the others have no known cause. The sample records a few hundred thousand clones, 85% to 90% of which are singletons. Of the sample, approximately 9.3% is held by the ten largest clones. The specimen sequenced was PBMCs or T cells enriched from blood (not recorded which). These receptors came from a woman in her forties or fifties who had recovered from COVID-19.

The sample holds one count of this clone. The V and J genes are TRBV20-1 and TRBJ2-1; D gene ambiguous. Per germline, CDR1 DFQATT and CDR2 SNEGSKA (reference sequence). This CDR3 has 14 residues. The germline V and J ends were trimmed by 3 bases and 0 bases, with 9 bases remaining between them. The CDR3, as DNA: TGCAGTGCTAGTACGGGTAGCTCCTACAATGAGCAGTTCTTC. Its protein product is CSASTGSSYNEQFF.

This chain links TRBV27 with TRBJ1-1, with D uncertain. Germline V gene sequence: CDR1 MNHEY, CDR2 SMNVEV (reference sequence). The ends were cut back, 0 bases at V and 1 base at J, with 9 bases in the middle. The CDR3 sequence is 15 residues long. The CDR3, as DNA: TGTGCCAGCAGTTTATCAGCGCAAGGGAACACTGAAGCTTTCTTT. This translates into CASSLSAQGNTEAFF.

The sample holds one count of this clone. The chain couples TRBV27 to TRBJ1-2; 10 bases are shared with TRBD1. The CDR3 has 17 amino acids. Germline CDR1 is MNHEY and CDR2 is SMNVEV (reference sequence). V lost 3 bases and J lost 7; bases outside the gene matches: 14. The CDR3 protein is CASSLKGQGMGVFGYTF. The CDR3 nucleotides read TGTGCCAGCAGTTTGAAGGGACAGGGGATGGGGGTTTTTGGCTACACCTTC.

The J gene is TRBJ2-2, the V gene TRBV10-3, with 9 bases identical to TRBD1. The germline V gene encodes CDR1 ENHRY and CDR2 SYGVKD. V was clipped by 5 bases and J by 6 bases; unmatched bases: 4. CDR3 length: 14 amino acids. CDR3 sequence reads: CAISRTGEAGELFF. In DNA, the CDR3 is TGTGCCATCAGTAGGACAGGGGAGGCCGGGGAGCTGTTTTTT.

This clone was detected a few times. The rearrangement joins TRBV11-3 to TRBJ2-7; D may be TRBD2 (5 bases). V lost 5 bases, J lost 3 bases, and 17 bases lay in between. The V gene's germline CDR1 is SGHNT and CDR2 YENEEA. The CDR3 is 15 amino acids. The CDR3 DNA reads TGTGCCAGCAGCCCAGGCGGCAGTGCGGGCTACGAGCAGTACTTC. Amino acids: CASSPGGSAGYEQYF.